A selection of T cell receptor beta chains follows, all from one sample in a study of T-cell memory formation after mild COVID-19. One entry per CDR3 protein results from TCRdb running MiXCR on the 5' RACE reads. The sample comprises 140,000 to 150,000 distinct CDR3 sequences, 5.5% to 7% of which are singletons, and under 2.5% rests with the top ten. The sample taken for sequencing was PBMCs or a T cell subset sorted from them (not recorded which). These receptors were collected from an adult woman who had mild COVID-19 (a few samples of this study predate the infection). Cell type and time point are not known. Both conserved end residues are part of each CDR3. The order of the fields is D gene, clone size, V gene, J gene, CDR3 protein, CDR3 DNA. A D gene is named only where the DNA matches it firmly. Rows give clone size only sometimes, using once, few, many, or a class for an expanded clone.

>-|few|TRBV18|TRBJ2-3
CASSPPRSTDTQYF
TGTGCCAGCTCACCACCCCGGAGCACGGATACGCAGTATTTT
>-|-|TRBV29-1|TRBJ1-1
CSVDWALNTEAFF
TGCAGCGTTGATTGGGCCCTGAACACTGAAGCTTTCTTT
>-|few|TRBV3-1|TRBJ2-5
CASSQFGPRQETQYF
TGTGCCAGCAGCCAATTTGGACCGAGACAAGAGACCCAGTACTTC
>-|many|TRBV7-9|TRBJ1-1
CASSPRGGGTEAFF
TGTGCCAGCAGCCCAAGGGGTGGCGGGACTGAAGCTTTCTTT
>TRBD1|few|TRBV19|TRBJ1-2
CASTTRDRGNYGYTF
TGTGCCAGTACTACCCGGGACAGAGGAAATTATGGCTACACCTTC
>TRBD1|few|TRBV24-1|TRBJ2-2
CATSDPTRQGSQTGELFF
TGTGCCACCAGTGATCCTACCCGACAGGGCTCGCAGACCGGGGAGCTGTTTTTT
>-|few|TRBV5-1|TRBJ1-1
CASSLVMKGNTEAFF
TGCGCCAGCAGCTTGGTGATGAAGGGGAACACTGAAGCTTTCTTT
>-|few|TRBV7-9|TRBJ2-3
CASSHVRDTQYF
TGTGCCAGCAGCCACGTAAGGGATACGCAGTATTTT
>-|-|TRBV2|TRBJ2-1
CASSGRSYNEQFF
TGTGCCAGCAGTGGCAGGTCCTACAATGAGCAGTTCTTC
>-|many|TRBV7-3|TRBJ1-1
CASSSYMNTEAFF
TGTGCCAGCAGCTCGTACATGAACACTGAAGCTTTCTTT
>-|many|TRBV20-1|TRBJ2-5
CSAPLRVQETQYF
TGCAGTGCTCCCCTGCGCGTCCAAGAGACCCAGTACTTC
>-|many|TRBV3-1|TRBJ2-1
CASSPATQGGQFF
TGTGCCAGCAGCCCTGCAACCCAGGGTGGGCAGTTCTTC
>-|few|TRBV25-1|TRBJ1-1
CASRKNSEAFF
TGTGCCAGCAGAAAGAACTCTGAAGCTTTCTTT
>-|few|TRBV5-6|TRBJ1-5
CASSRQSSYQPQHF
TGTGCCAGTAGCCGACAGTCGAGTTATCAGCCCCAGCATTTT
>TRBD2|-|TRBV12-3/TRBV12-4|TRBJ2-1
CASSSRGGGQFF
TGTGCCAGCAGTTCACGGGGGGGTGGGCAGTTCTTC
>-|-|TRBV12-3/TRBV12-4|TRBJ2-7
CASSLARGEQYF
TGTGCCAGCAGTCTAGCGCGGGGCGAGCAGTACTTC
>-|few|TRBV5-1|TRBJ2-3
CASSLGAGDTQYF
TGCGCCAGCAGCTTGGGGGCGGGTGATACGCAGTATTTT
>-|-|TRBV11-2|TRBJ1-5
CASSLDSIDHNQPQHF
TGTGCCAGCAGCTTAGATTCAATAGACCACAATCAGCCCCAGCATTTT
>TRBD1|few|TRBV7-9|TRBJ2-7
CASSIPGQGIYEQYF
TGTGCCAGCAGCATACCGGGACAGGGGATCTACGAGCAGTACTTC
>-|many|TRBV5-1|TRBJ1-1
CASSLGDGNTEAFF
TGCGCCAGCAGCTTGGGTGACGGAAACACTGAAGCTTTCTTT
>-|few|TRBV5-1|TRBJ1-2
CASSQDGHYGYTF
TGCGCCAGCAGCCAAGACGGCCACTATGGCTACACCTTC
>-|many|TRBV7-6|TRBJ2-1
CASSVLQGLSYNEQFF
TGTGCCAGCAGCGTACTACAGGGTCTCTCCTACAATGAGCAGTTCTTC
>-|few|TRBV6-1|TRBJ1-4
CASLRGPGEKLFF
TGTGCCAGCCTTAGGGGCCCGGGTGAAAAACTGTTTTTT
>TRBD2|many|TRBV29-1|TRBJ2-3
CSVNSGRGADTQYF
TGCAGCGTTAATAGCGGGAGAGGTGCAGATACGCAGTATTTT
>TRBD2|few|TRBV7-8|TRBJ2-5
CASSFQRGPQETQYF
TGTGCCAGCAGCTTTCAGCGGGGGCCACAAGAGACCCAGTACTTC
>TRBD2|many|TRBV5-1|TRBJ2-1
CASSRLAGEGNEQFF
TGCGCCAGCAGCCGACTAGCGGGAGAGGGTAATGAGCAGTTCTTC
>-|few|TRBV27|TRBJ2-6
CASSLGKYSGANVLTF
TGTGCCAGCAGTTTGGGAAAGTACTCTGGGGCCAACGTCCTGACTTTC
>-|many|TRBV19|TRBJ1-2
CASSTGVRGYTF
TGTGCCAGTAGTACAGGGGTCCGGGGCTACACCTTC
>-|many|TRBV7-2|TRBJ2-7
CASSLVLVGSYEQYF
TGTGCCAGCAGCTTAGTATTGGTGGGCAGCTACGAGCAGTACTTC
>-|-|TRBV12-3/TRBV12-4|TRBJ2-2
CASSYRFTGELFF
TGTGCCAGCAGTTATCGCTTCACCGGGGAGCTGTTTTTT
>TRBD2|few|TRBV4-1|TRBJ2-1
CASSQEQGQAVTSGGYNEQFF
TGCGCCAGCAGCCAAGAGCAAGGTCAAGCTGTGACTAGCGGGGGGTACAATGAGCAGTTCTTC
>-|many|TRBV7-7|TRBJ1-1
CASSLARNTEAFF
TGTGCCAGCAGCTTAGCCCGGAACACTGAAGCTTTCTTT
>-|few|TRBV12-3/TRBV12-4|TRBJ1-2
CASSIGGGGYTF
TGTGCCAGCAGTATAGGAGGGGGAGGCTACACCTTC
>-|many|TRBV7-3|TRBJ1-4
CASSWGPGEKLFF
TGTGCCAGCAGCTGGGGGCCGGGTGAAAAACTGTTTTTT
>TRBD1|few|TRBV6-5|TRBJ1-4
CASSRQGATVFNEKLFF
TGTGCCAGCAGTCGACAGGGAGCAACCGTCTTTAATGAAAAACTGTTTTTT
>-|few|TRBV6-6|TRBJ1-1
CASSYARNREMNTEAFF
TGTGCCAGCAGTTACGCTAGAAACAGGGAAATGAACACTGAAGCTTTCTTT
>TRBD1|-|TRBV24-1|TRBJ2-7
CATSDTGTGYEQYF
TGTGCCACCAGTGATACCGGGACAGGGTACGAGCAGTACTTC
>-|-|TRBV6-5|TRBJ2-4
CASSYSSGDVKNIQYF
TGTGCCAGCAGTTACTCATCCGGGGACGTCAAAAACATTCAGTACTTC
>-|many|TRBV5-5|TRBJ2-2
CASSRNGNTGELFF
TGTGCCAGCAGTCGGAACGGGAACACCGGGGAGCTGTTTTTT
>-|few|TRBV11-2|TRBJ1-2
CASSLEGVGGYTF
TGTGCCAGCAGCTTAGAAGGCGTGGGGGGCTACACCTTC